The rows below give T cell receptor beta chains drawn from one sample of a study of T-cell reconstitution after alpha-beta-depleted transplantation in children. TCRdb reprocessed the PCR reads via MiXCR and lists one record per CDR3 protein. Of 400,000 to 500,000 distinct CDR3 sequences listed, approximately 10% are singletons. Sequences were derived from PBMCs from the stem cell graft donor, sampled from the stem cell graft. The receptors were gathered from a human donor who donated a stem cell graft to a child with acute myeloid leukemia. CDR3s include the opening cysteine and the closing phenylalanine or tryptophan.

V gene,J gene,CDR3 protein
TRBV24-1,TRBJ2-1,CATSESGTYNEQFF
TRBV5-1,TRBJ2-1,CASSFERGGLDEQFF
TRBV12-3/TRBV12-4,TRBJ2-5,CASGPGTEETQYF
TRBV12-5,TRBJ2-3,CASGSGTSGMRSTDTQYF
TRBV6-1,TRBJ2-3,CASSRDSTDTQYF
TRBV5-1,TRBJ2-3,CASSGVSDTQYF
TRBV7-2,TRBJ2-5,CASSLVRMETQYF
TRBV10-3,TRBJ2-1,CAIREGGRYEQFF
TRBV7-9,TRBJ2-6,CASSTTSSGANVLTF
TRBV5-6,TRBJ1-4,CASSLNRLTNEKLFF
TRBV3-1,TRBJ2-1,CASSQKSNNEQFF
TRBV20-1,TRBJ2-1,CSAQLAGADDEQFF
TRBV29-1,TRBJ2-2,CSVQQGADTGELFF
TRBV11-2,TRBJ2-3,CASSSDRPTQYF
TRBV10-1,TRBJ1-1,CASSELGRTEAFF